One and the same sample provided the 19 T cell receptor beta chains below, sequenced in a study of blood T cell repertoires in COVID-19. Clones were read by immunoSEQ multiplex PCR, and TCRdb kept only the in-frame ones, dropping some. The repertoire holds a few hundred thousand clones, with 80% to 90% as singletons. The sample comprised peripheral blood. These receptors came from a man at least 80 years old with acute or convalescent COVID-19.

This clone was detected once. The chain employs TRBV29-1 and TRBJ1-1, with TRBD1 matching over 9 bases. The germline V gene has CDR1 SQVTM and CDR2 ANQGSEA. V lost 7 bases to trimming and J lost 5 bases; unmatched junction nucleotides: 5. The CDR3 covers 12 residues. The CDR3 is CSARTGETEAFF. DNA for the CDR3: TGCAGCGCCCGGACAGGGGAAACTGAAGCTTTCTTT.

This chain connects TRBV18 to TRBJ2-3; the D is unclear. The CDR3 has 14 residues. CDR1 KGHSH and CDR2 LQKENI come from the germline V gene. V lost 3 bases and J lost 2, with 9 bases in between. The CDR3 here is CASSPSKITDTQYF. For the CDR3, the DNA is TGTGCCAGCTCACCGTCAAAAATCACAGATACGCAGTATTTT.

The gene calls are TRBV5-1 and TRBJ1-5; TRBD1 matches at 8 bases. Germline assignment: CDR1 SGHRS and CDR2 YFSETQ. The CDR3 has 15 amino acids. V gave up 3 bases and J gave up 6 bases; unmatched junction bases: 8. Here the CDR3 DNA reads TGCGCCAGCAGCTCGGACAGGGAGGCAGGTCAGCCCCAGCATTTT. Its protein product is CASSSDREAGQPQHF. The complete variable domain, with remaining parts taken from reference TRBV5-1 and TRBJ1-5, reads KAGVTQTPRYLIKTRGQQVTLSCSPISGHRSVSWYQQTPGQGLQFLFEYFSETQRNKGNFPGRFSGRQFSNSRSEMNVSTLELGDSALYLCASSSDREAGQPQHFGDGTRLSIL.

The chain links TRBV7-2 to TRBJ2-7; perhaps TRBD1 as D (6 bases). CDR3 length equals 15 residues. Between the trimmed V and J ends, which lost 5 bases and 6 bases, there was a span of 20 bases. Per the germline V gene, CDR1 is SGHTA and CDR2 is FQGNSA. In DNA, the CDR3 is TGTGCCAGCAGCGCCCGGACAGAAGCGGTGTTCGAGCAGTACTTC. This sequence encodes CASSARTEAVFEQYF.

The chain uses TRBV5-1 and TRBJ2-7; possible D gene TRBD1, 6 bases. CDR3 length: 12 residues. The germline V and J ends were trimmed by 2 bases and 6 bases, with 9 bases remaining between them. Germline V gene sequence: CDR1 SGHRS, CDR2 YFSETQ. The CDR3 nucleotides are TGCGCCAGCAGCTTCACAGGGTTCGAGCAGTACTTC. It translates to CASSFTGFEQYF.

This chain joins TRBV3-1 (or the pseudogene TRBV3-2) and TRBJ1-4; 9 bases align to TRBD1. Germline values: CDR1 LGHDT, CDR2 YNNKEL (reference sequence). This CDR3 has 19 residues. The junction had 11 bases not matched to a gene; V was cut back by 1 base and J by 2 bases. This chain's CDR3 is CASSQANVRTGETNEKLFF. In nucleotides, the CDR3 is TGTGCCAGCAGCCAAGCCAATGTGCGGACAGGGGAGACTAATGAAAAACTGTTTTTT.

The chain links TRBV15 to TRBJ2-1, with D perhaps TRBD2 (5 bases). This CDR3 spans 15 amino acids. CDR1 LNHNV and CDR2 YYDKDF come from the germline V gene (reference sequence). V was pared by 3 bases and J by 2 bases, with 11 bases between. The CDR3 reads CATSRRTRTYNEQFF. The CDR3 DNA follows: TGTGCCACCAGCAGGAGGACTCGGACCTACAATGAGCAGTTCTTC.

The gene calls are TRBV5-1 and TRBJ1-3, with D unresolved. The CDR3 consists of 16 residues. Looked up from germline, CDR1 is SGHRS and CDR2 is YFSETQ. Trimming shortened V by 0 bases and J by 0 bases, and 10 bases separated the two germline ends. The CDR3: CASSLGRSSSGNTIYF. CDR3 DNA sequence: TGCGCCAGCAGCTTGGGGCGGTCGAGCTCTGGAAACACCATATATTTT.

The chain is built from TRBV28 and TRBJ1-2; 9 nucleotides line up with TRBD1. The length of the CDR3 is 14 residues. V dropped 6 bases and J dropped 8; count of bases not matched to a gene: 10. CDR1 and CDR2 (germline): MDHEN, SYDVKM. The CDR3 sequence is CASSSWDRVRGYTF. CDR3 nucleotide sequence: TGTGCCAGCAGCTCCTGGGACAGGGTGAGGGGCTACACCTTC.

The J gene is TRBJ1-2, the V gene TRBV28; 10 bases line up with TRBD1. This CDR3 has 15 residues. The V segment lost 2 bases and the J segment 3 bases; nucleotides outside the gene matches: 3. The germline V gene has CDR1 MDHEN and CDR2 SYDVKM. DNA of the CDR3: TGTGCCAGCAGTTTAGGGGACAGGGGAGACTATGGCTACACCTTC. Protein product: CASSLGDRGDYGYTF.

The chain couples TRBV7-9 to TRBJ2-3; 9 bases line up with TRBD2. This CDR3 spans 17 amino acids. V trimming: 1 base; J trimming: 3 bases; junction bases outside the gene matches: 8. The V gene's germline CDR1 is SEHNR and CDR2 FQNEAQ (reference sequence). The CDR3 sequence is CASSLGSAGGKTDTQYF. For the CDR3, the DNA is TGTGCCAGCAGCTTAGGCTCTGCGGGAGGGAAAACAGATACGCAGTATTTT.

V is TRBV7-9 and J is TRBJ1-3; 9 positions agree with TRBD1. This CDR3 has 18 residues. Unmatched junction bases numbered 15, after V lost 5 bases and J lost 4 bases. Germline V gene data show CDR1 as SEHNR and CDR2 as FQNEAQ (reference sequence). The CDR3 protein is CASSPTGQGHLSGNTIYF. CDR3 nucleotides: TGTGCCAGCAGCCCGACGGGACAGGGACATCTCTCGGGAAACACCATATATTTT.

The chain links TRBV6-6 to TRBJ2-7; D is ambiguous. Trimming stripped 5 bases from V and 4 bases from J, with 18 bases between. CDR1 MNHNY and CDR2 SVGAGI come from the germline V gene (reference sequence). The CDR3 is 15 amino acids. DNA for the CDR3: TGTGCCAGCAGTGACCCTGGGCCGAGCTATTACGAGCAGTACTTC. Protein product: CASSDPGPSYYEQYF.

J is TRBJ1-1 and V is TRBV2; 8 bases align to TRBD1. Germline V gene sequence: CDR1 SNHLY, CDR2 FYNNEI. V was pared by 5 bases and J by 4 bases, with 9 bases of the junction left unmatched. CDR3 length equals 15 residues. The CDR3 DNA is TGTGCCAGCAGTCGTCTGACAGGGGAGGTCACTGAAGCTTTCTTT. Residues: CASSRLTGEVTEAFF.

The chain links TRBV11-1 to TRBJ2-1, with D possibly being TRBD2 (6 bases). Germline CDR1 and CDR2: SGHAT and FQDESV (reference sequence). The CDR3 covers 17 residues. The V and J ends lost 0 bases and 6 bases respectively, with 18 bases between them. The CDR3 sequence is CASSLAQSGPRLNEQFF. CDR3 in DNA: TGTGCCAGCAGCTTAGCCCAAAGCGGGCCACGCCTCAATGAGCAGTTCTTC.

The gene calls are TRBV5-1 and TRBJ2-7; 12 bases align to TRBD2. J lost 6 bases, V lost 0 bases, and 1 base had no gene match. This CDR3 is 14 amino acids long. Germline V gene lookup returns CDR1 SGHRS and CDR2 YFSETQ. CDR3 sequence: CASSLELAGGEQYF. CDR3 sequence (DNA): TGCGCCAGCAGCTTGGAACTAGCGGGAGGCGAGCAGTACTTC.

The chain couples TRBV7-3 to TRBJ2-3, with 7 nucleotides matching TRBD2. V lost 6 bases and J lost 3; bases outside the gene matches: 6. Germline V gives CDR1 SGHTA, CDR2 FQGTGA. CDR3 size: 14 residues. DNA of the CDR3: TGTGCCAGCAGGTTTGCGGGAGCAACAGATACGCAGTATTTT. Translated, it gives CASRFAGATDTQYF. The whole variable domain, remainder taken from reference TRBV7-3 and TRBJ2-3, is GAGVSQTPSNKVTEKGKYVELRCDPISGHTALYWYRQSLGQGPEFLIYFQGTGAADDSGLPNDRFFAVRPEGSVSTLKIQRTERGDSAVYLCASRFAGATDTQYFGPGTRLTVL.

The chain joins TRBV28 to TRBJ1-1; 9 bases are shared with TRBD1. J was trimmed by 0 bases and V by 2 bases; bases with no gene match: 7. Germline assignment: CDR1 MDHEN and CDR2 SYDVKM. This CDR3 region has 17 residues. The CDR3 DNA is TGTGCCAGCAGTTTAAGGGAGAACAGGGGGCTGAACACTGAAGCTTTCTTT. Amino acid sequence: CASSLRENRGLNTEAFF.

V is TRBV2 and J is TRBJ1-1; maybe TRBD1 (6 bases). The V gene lost 7 bases and the J gene lost 2 bases, with 32 bases spanning the gap. This CDR3 has 20 amino acids. Germline V gene data show CDR1 as SNHLY and CDR2 as FYNNEI. The CDR3 region is CASTERNRAISPAFNTEAFF. In DNA, the CDR3 is TGTGCCAGCACCGAAAGGAACAGGGCTATTTCACCCGCCTTCAACACTGAAGCTTTCTTT.